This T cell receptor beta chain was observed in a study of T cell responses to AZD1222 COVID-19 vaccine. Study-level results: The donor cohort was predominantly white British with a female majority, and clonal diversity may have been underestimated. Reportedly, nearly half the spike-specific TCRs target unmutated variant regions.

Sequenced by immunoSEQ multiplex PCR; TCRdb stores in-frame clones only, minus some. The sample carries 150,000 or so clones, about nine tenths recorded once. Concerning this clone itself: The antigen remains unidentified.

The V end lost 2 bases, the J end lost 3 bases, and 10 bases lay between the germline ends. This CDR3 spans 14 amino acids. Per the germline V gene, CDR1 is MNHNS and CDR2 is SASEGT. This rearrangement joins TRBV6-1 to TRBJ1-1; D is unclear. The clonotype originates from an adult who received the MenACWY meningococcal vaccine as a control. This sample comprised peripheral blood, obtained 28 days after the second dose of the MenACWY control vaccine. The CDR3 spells CASSEIPAYTEAFF. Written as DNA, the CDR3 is TGTGCCAGCAGTGAAATCCCGGCCTACACTGAAGCTTTCTTT.